This TCR beta chain was identified during a study of cytomegalovirus exposure and HLA in healthy donors. Study-wide background: The Caucasian-associated ancestry cluster contained roughly four fifths of the approximately 420 genotyped donors.

About this clone: Its antigen is unidentified.

Study outcomes and limitations: A highly shared variant cluster was judged a likely technical artifact.

In the PCR, 60 Vbeta and 13 Jbeta primers were used. TCRdb's table, derived via immunoSEQ multiplex PCR, lists solely in-frame clones and lacks some. In the table there are over 95,000 clones, around three quarters of which are singletons. V was clipped by 0 bases and J by 3 bases, with 15 bases between them. CDR3 length equals 16 residues. Germline V CDR1 and CDR2: MGHRA, YSYEKL. The clonotype comes from a man between 40 and 49 years old in good health and CMV-seropositive. This rearrangement joins TRBV4-1 to TRBJ2-7; D is possibly TRBD1 (6 bases). The source material was PBMCs. The CDR3 DNA sequence: TGCGCCAGCAGCCAAGATACGTCCCAGGGGTTCTACGAGCAGTACTTC. Protein sequence: CASSQDTSQGFYEQYF.